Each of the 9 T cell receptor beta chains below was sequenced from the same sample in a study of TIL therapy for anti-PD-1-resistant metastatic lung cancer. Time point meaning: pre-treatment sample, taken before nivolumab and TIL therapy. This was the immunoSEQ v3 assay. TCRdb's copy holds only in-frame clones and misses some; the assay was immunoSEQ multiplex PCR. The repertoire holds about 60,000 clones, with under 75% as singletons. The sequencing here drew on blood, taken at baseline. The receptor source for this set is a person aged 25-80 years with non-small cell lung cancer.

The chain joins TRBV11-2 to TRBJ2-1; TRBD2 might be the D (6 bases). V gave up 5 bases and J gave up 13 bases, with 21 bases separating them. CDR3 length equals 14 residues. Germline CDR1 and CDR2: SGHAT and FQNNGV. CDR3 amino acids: CASSLGGGPYEQFF. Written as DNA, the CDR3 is TGTGCCAGCAGCCTGGGAGGCGGGCCTTACGAACAGTTCTTC.

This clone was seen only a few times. The chain's CDR3 is CASSRQGAINEQYF. The CDR3 region has the DNA TGTGCCAGCAGTAGGCAGGGGGCGATCAACGAGCAGTACTTC. This chain connects TRBV6-5 to TRBJ2-7; the match to TRBD1 covers 8 bases. Per germline, CDR1 MNHEY and CDR2 SVGAGI. V shed 5 bases and J 5 bases; nucleotides not matched to a gene: 8. The CDR3 length is 14 residues.

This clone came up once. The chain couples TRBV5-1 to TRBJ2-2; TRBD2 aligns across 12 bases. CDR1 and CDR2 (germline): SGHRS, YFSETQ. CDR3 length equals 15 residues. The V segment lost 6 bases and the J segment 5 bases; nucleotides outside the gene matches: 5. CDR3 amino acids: CASTRTSGDTGELFF. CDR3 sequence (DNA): TGCGCCAGCACCCGGACTAGCGGGGATACCGGGGAGCTGTTTTTT.

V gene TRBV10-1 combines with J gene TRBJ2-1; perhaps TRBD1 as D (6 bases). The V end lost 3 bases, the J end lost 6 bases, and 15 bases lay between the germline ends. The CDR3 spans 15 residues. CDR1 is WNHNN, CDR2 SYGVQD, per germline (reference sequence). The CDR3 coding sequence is TGCGCCAGCAGTGAATCACAGGGTTGGGGCAATGAGCAGTTCTTC. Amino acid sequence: CASSESQGWGNEQFF.

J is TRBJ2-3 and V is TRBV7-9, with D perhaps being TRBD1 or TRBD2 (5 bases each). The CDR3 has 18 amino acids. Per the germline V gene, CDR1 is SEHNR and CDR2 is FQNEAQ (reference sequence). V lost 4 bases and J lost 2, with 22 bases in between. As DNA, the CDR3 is TGTGCCAGCAGCTCACGTATAGCGAGGGGCCTGAACACAGATACGCAGTATTTT. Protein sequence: CASSSRIARGLNTDTQYF.

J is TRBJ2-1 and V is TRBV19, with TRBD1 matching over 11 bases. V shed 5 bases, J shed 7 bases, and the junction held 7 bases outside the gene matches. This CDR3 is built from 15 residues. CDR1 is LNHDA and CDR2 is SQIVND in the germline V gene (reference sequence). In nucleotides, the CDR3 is TGTGCCAGTAGTCAAGGACAGGGGGCGAAGAATGAGCAGTTCTTC. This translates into CASSQGQGAKNEQFF.

CDR3 residues: CASSHLRGGTDTQYF. The CDR3, as DNA: TGTGCCAGCAGCCACCTGCGGGGGGGGACAGATACGCAGTATTTT. V and J are TRBV27 and TRBJ2-3; 9 positions match TRBD2. Per germline, CDR1 MNHEY and CDR2 SMNVEV (reference sequence). The junction had 7 bases not matched to a gene; V was cut back by 6 bases and J by 3 bases. CDR3 length: 15 amino acids.

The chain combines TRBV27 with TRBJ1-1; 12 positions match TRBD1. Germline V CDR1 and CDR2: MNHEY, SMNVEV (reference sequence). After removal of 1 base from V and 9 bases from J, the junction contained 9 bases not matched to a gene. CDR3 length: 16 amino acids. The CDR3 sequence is CASSLWTGTGGQKAFF. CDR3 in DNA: TGTGCCAGCAGTTTATGGACCGGGACAGGGGGCCAAAAAGCTTTCTTT.

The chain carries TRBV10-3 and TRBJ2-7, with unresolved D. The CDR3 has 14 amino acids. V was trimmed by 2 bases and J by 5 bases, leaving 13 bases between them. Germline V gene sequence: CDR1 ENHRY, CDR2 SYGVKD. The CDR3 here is CAISEPHPRDEQYF. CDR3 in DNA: TGTGCCATCAGTGAGCCTCATCCTCGCGACGAGCAGTACTTC.